This T cell receptor (beta chain) derives from a study of T cell responses to AZD1222 COVID-19 vaccine. Overall study findings and caveats: Donors were mostly white British, more females; clonal diversity possibly underestimated. Reports say nearly half of spike-specific TCRs go after unmutated variant regions. Dominant at 160-218 and 743-854, vaccine-associated CD4 TCRs also spanned spike.

The CDR3 loop spans 13 amino acids. The germline V gene has CDR1 SGDLS and CDR2 YYNGEE. Trimming removed 3 bases from V and 11 bases from J; junction bases left unmatched: 8. This clone appeared a single time. What it binds is not known. Sequencing was performed with immunoSEQ multiplex PCR; in TCRdb, only in-frame clones are kept and a portion is missing. The data show 180,000 or so clones, just over 90% seen once. The chain combines TRBV9 with TRBJ1-5; 7 bases map to TRBD1. This material consisted of peripheral blood, taken 28 days after the second AZD1222 dose. The sequence derives from an adult who received the AZD1222 COVID-19 vaccine. Here the CDR3 reads CASSADPGGTQHF. In nucleotides, the CDR3 is TGTGCCAGCAGCGCCGACCCAGGGGGGACCCAGCATTTT.